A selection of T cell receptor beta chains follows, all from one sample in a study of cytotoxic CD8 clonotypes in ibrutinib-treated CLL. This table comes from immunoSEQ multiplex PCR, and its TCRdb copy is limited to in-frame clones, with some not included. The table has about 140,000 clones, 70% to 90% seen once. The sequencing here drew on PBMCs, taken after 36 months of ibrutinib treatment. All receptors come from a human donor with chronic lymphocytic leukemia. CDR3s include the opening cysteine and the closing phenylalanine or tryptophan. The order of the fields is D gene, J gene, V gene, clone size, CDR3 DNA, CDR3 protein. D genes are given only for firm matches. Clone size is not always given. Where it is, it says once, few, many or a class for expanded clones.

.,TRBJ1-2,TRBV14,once,TGTGCCAGCAGTCAGGACAGAATCAACTATGGCTACACCTTC,CASSQDRINYGYTF
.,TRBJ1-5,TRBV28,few,TGTGCCAGCAGTTTACGGGGGGCAGGCAATCAGCCCCAGCATTTT,CASSLRGAGNQPQHF
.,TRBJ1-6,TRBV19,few,TGTGCCAGTAGTGGCCCCCTGGGCGCAGTGCATTCACCCCTCCACTTT,CASSGPLGAVHSPLHF
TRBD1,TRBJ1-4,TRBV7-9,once,TGTGCCAGCAGCTTATACTGGACAGGGGGTGAAAAACTGTTTTTT,CASSLYWTGGEKLFF
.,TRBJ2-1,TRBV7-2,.,TGTGCCAGCAGCTTTCTGGGGCAAAGGTACAATGAGCAGTTCTTC,CASSFLGQRYNEQFF
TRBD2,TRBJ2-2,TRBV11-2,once,TGTGCCAGCAGCTTTCTAGCGGGGACTTACACCGGGGAGCTGTTTTTT,CASSFLAGTYTGELFF
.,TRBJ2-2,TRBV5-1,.,TGCGCCAGCAGCTTGCGGTTCACCGGGGAGCTGTTTTTT,CASSLRFTGELFF
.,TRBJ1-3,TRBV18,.,TGTGCCAGCTCATCAGGATGGGGGACTGGAAACACCATATATTTT,CASSSGWGTGNTIYF
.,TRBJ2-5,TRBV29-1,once,TGCAGCGTTGGAGCGGAAGAGACCCAGTACTTC,CSVGAEETQYF
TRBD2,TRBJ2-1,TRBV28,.,TGTGCCAGCATCTTGGATCCGGGGGGGCCGCGTGAGCAGTTCTTC,CASILDPGGPREQFF
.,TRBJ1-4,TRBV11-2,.,TGTGCCAGCAGCTTAGTTTTCAAAGAAAAACTGTTTTTT,CASSLVFKEKLFF
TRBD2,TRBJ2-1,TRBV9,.,TGTGCCAGCAGCGTGGTGATAGCGGGCTCCTCCTACAATGAGCAGTTCTTC,CASSVVIAGSSYNEQFF
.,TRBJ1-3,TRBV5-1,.,TGCGCCAGCAGCGGGGGGACTAAAAACACCATATATTTT,CASSGGTKNTIYF
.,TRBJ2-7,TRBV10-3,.,TGTGCCATCAGTGACTCCGGTTTCAGGCGGGCCTACGAGCAGTACTTC,CAISDSGFRRAYEQYF
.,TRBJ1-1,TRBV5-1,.,TGCGCCAGCAGCTTGACAGGGTTGAACACTGAAGCTTTCTTT,CASSLTGLNTEAFF
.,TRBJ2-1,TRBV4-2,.,TGTGCCAGCAGCCAGGGACTCCCGGACCATGAGCAGTTCTTC,CASSQGLPDHEQFF
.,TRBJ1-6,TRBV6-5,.,TGTGCCAGCAGTTATTACAGCTTTGTGGGTTCACCCCTCCACTTT,CASSYYSFVGSPLHF
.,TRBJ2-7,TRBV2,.,TGTGCCAGCAGTGAAAGGGGACTCTACGAGCAGTACTTC,CASSERGLYEQYF
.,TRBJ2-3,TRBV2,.,TGTGCCAGCACAGAGGGGTCCTTCACAGATACGCAGTATTTT,CASTEGSFTDTQYF
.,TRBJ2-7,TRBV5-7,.,TGTGCCAGCAGCTTGGTGTCACCGGACTTC,CASSLVSPDF
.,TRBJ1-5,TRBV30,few,TGTGCCTGGAGTGTACAGGGTAATCAGCCCCAGCATTTT,CAWSVQGNQPQHF
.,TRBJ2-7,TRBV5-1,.,TGCGCCAGCAGCTCAGGGGTTCCGTCCTACGAGCAGTACTTC,CASSSGVPSYEQYF
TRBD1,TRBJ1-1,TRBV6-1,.,TGTGCCAGCACTCTGACAGGGCGTACTGAAGCTTTCTTT,CASTLTGRTEAFF
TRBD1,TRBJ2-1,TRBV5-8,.,TGTGCCAGCAGCTTGTATAGAGTTTGGGACAGGTTCCATGAGCAGTTCTTC,CASSLYRVWDRFHEQFF
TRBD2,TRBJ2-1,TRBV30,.,TGTGCCTGGACTGGTGGGACTAGCATCCGAGCGCAGTTCTTC,CAWTGGTSIRAQFF
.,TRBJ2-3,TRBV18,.,TGTGCCAGCTCAAACGCCCCAGATACGCAGTATTTT,CASSNAPDTQYF
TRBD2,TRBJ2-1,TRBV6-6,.,TGTGCCAGCAGTTACTCGCTAGCGGGGGGTCACGAGCAGTTCTTC,CASSYSLAGGHEQFF
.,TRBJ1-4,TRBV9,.,TGTGCCAGCAGCGTAGGGGTGGGAAAACTGTTTTTT,CASSVGVGKLFF
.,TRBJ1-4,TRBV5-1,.,TGCGCCAGCAGCTCACGGGACAAACCTAATGAAAAACTGTTTTTT,CASSSRDKPNEKLFF
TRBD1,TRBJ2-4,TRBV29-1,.,TGCAGCGTGGCAAATACAGGGGGCGGTAACATTCAGTACTTC,CSVANTGGGNIQYF
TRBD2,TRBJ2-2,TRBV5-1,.,TGCGCCAGCAGCTTGATGGCTAGCGGGAGGGCGAACACCGGGGAGCTGTTTTTT,CASSLMASGRANTGELFF
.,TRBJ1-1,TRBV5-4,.,TGTGCCAGCAGCTTCGGAGGCACTGAAGCTTTCTTT,CASSFGGTEAFF
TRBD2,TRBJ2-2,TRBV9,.,TGTGCCAGCAGCGAGAGGCGCGGGGGATTCTACACCGGGGAGCTGTTTTTT,CASSERRGGFYTGELFF
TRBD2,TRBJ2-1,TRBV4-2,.,TGTGCCAGCAGCCAAGATATCGGGCTAGCGGGGAGAAATGAGCAGTTCTTC,CASSQDIGLAGRNEQFF
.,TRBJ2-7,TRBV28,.,TGTGCCAGCAGTACCAGGACTAACTACTACGAGCAGTACTTC,CASSTRTNYYEQYF
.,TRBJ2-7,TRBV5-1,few,TGCGCCAGCAGCTTGGAGGGTGGGGCACTCTCCTACGAGCAGTACTTC,CASSLEGGALSYEQYF
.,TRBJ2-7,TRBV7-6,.,TGTGCCAGCAGCTTAGTTGGGGGCGAAGAGCAGTACTTC,CASSLVGGEEQYF
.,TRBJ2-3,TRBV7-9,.,TGTGCCAGCAGCTTAGATTCCGGGAGTCCAGATACGCAGTATTTT,CASSLDSGSPDTQYF
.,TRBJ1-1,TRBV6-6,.,TGTGCCAGCAGTTACGGGGAAGGCGCTGAAGCTTTCTTT,CASSYGEGAEAFF
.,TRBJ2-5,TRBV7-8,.,TGTGCCAGCAGTCTGCAGACAGCCCAAGAGACCCAGTACTTC,CASSLQTAQETQYF
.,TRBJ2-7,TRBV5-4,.,TGTGCCAGCCGAATGGAGGGCGGGCGCGAGCAGTACTTC,CASRMEGGREQYF
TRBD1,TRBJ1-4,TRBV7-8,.,TGTGCCAGCAGCAGCGACAGGGGGATCGCTGAAAAACTGTTTTTT,CASSSDRGIAEKLFF
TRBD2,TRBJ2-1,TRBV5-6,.,TGTGCCAGCAGCTTACAACTAGCGGGGGTTGAGCAGTTCTTC,CASSLQLAGVEQFF
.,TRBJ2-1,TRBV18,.,TGTGCCAGCTCACCAGGCAATAGCTACAATGAGCAGTTCTTC,CASSPGNSYNEQFF
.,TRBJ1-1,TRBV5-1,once,TGCGCCAGCAGCCCCGACAGTGGCTCGGGAGGTTTCTTT,CASSPDSGSGGFF